A selection of T cell receptor beta chains follows, all from one sample in a study of PD-L1 blockade in urothelial cancer. Only in-frame clones appear in the TCRdb table, and some are missing; sequencing was by immunoSEQ multiplex PCR. The data show about 95,000 clones, around 89% seen once. The sequencing here drew on PBMCs, taken around atezolizumab (anti-PD-L1) treatment. These receptors originate from a man between 60 and 70 years old with urothelial cancer. CDR3s include the opening cysteine and the closing phenylalanine or tryptophan. A D gene is named only where the DNA matches it firmly. Only part of the rows carry a size: once, few, many, or a class if the clone is expanded.

>TRBV10-3|TRBD1|.|TRBJ2-5
CAIREGTGGKTQYF
TGTGCCATCAGGGAAGGGACAGGGGGGAAGACCCAGTACTTC
>TRBV5-4|.|.|TRBJ1-1
CASGVQGLEAFF
TGTGCCAGCGGGGTACAGGGTTTAGAAGCTTTCTTT
>TRBV12-5|TRBD2|.|TRBJ2-1
CASGLTSGVYNEQFF
TGTGCTAGTGGTTTGACTAGCGGCGTCTACAATGAGCAGTTCTTC
>TRBV5-5|TRBD1|.|TRBJ2-5
CASSPGTGGGKETQYF
TGTGCCAGCAGCCCCGGGACAGGGGGCGGGAAAGAGACCCAGTACTTC
>TRBV7-2|.|.|TRBJ1-2
CASNLGGVYGYTF
TGTGCCAGCAACCTAGGAGGAGTATATGGCTACACCTTC
>TRBV5-4|TRBD1|.|TRBJ2-5
CASSLRTGGQETQYF
TGTGCCAGCAGCTTGCGGACAGGGGGCCAGGAGACCCAGTACTTC
>TRBV15|.|.|TRBJ2-5
CATSGGGFKSETQYF
TGTGCCACCAGCGGGGGGGGCTTTAAATCAGAGACCCAGTACTTC
>TRBV7-9|.|.|TRBJ2-7
CASSFRAGDHEQYF
TGTGCCAGCAGCTTTCGGGCAGGGGACCACGAGCAGTACTTC
>TRBV5-5|.|.|TRBJ1-5
CASSRFGGAYSNQPQHF
TGTGCCAGCAGCCGGTTCGGGGGGGCTTATAGCAATCAGCCCCAGCATTTT
>TRBV18|.|once|TRBJ2-3
CASSPGTMADTQYF
TGTGCCAGCTCACCAGGGACAATGGCAGATACGCAGTATTTT
>TRBV28|.|.|TRBJ2-5
CASSFLGFRSRETQYF
TGTGCCAGCAGCTTTCTTGGATTTAGGAGTAGAGAGACCCAGTACTTC
>TRBV19|TRBD1|.|TRBJ1-2
CASNRGRAYGYTF
TGTGCCAGTAACAGGGGGAGGGCGTATGGCTACACCTTC
>TRBV5-4|TRBD2|.|TRBJ2-1
CASSPGLAGGGDEQFF
TGTGCCAGCAGCCCGGGACTAGCGGGAGGGGGGGATGAGCAGTTCTTC
>TRBV7-9|TRBD1|once|TRBJ2-1
CASSPLRLQGAPYNEQFF
TGTGCCAGCAGCCCCCTCCGACTACAGGGGGCGCCGTACAATGAGCAGTTCTTC
>TRBV4-1|TRBD2|.|TRBJ2-3
CASSQLGLRTDTQYF
TGCGCCAGCAGCCAACTGGGACTAAGGACAGATACGCAGTATTTT
>TRBV7-6|TRBD2|.|TRBJ2-3
CASSAWTSGTGKEAQYF
TGTGCCAGCAGCGCATGGACTAGCGGGACAGGCAAGGAGGCGCAGTATTTT
>TRBV29-1|.|once|TRBJ2-5
CSVRGQEGETQYF
TGCAGCGTCCGAGGACAGGAGGGAGAGACCCAGTACTTC
>TRBV29-1|TRBD1|.|TRBJ2-2
CSVDFQGASTGELFF
TGCAGCGTTGATTTTCAGGGGGCTAGCACCGGGGAGCTGTTTTTT
>TRBV5-4|TRBD2|.|TRBJ2-3
CASSTRLAGFTDTQYF
TGTGCCAGCAGCACCCGACTAGCGGGGTTCACAGATACGCAGTATTTT
>TRBV19|.|.|TRBJ1-5
CASSPLVPSPQHF
TGTGCCAGTAGTCCCTTAGTCCCGTCGCCCCAGCATTTT
>TRBV7-6|.|.|TRBJ2-3
CASSLFRFEGGRGVSTDTQYF
TGTGCCAGCAGCCTCTTTCGGTTCGAGGGGGGGCGGGGAGTCAGCACAGATACGCAGTATTTT
>TRBV5-1|.|.|TRBJ1-3
CASSLGQTSSGNTIYF
TGCGCCAGCAGCTTGGGACAGACAAGCTCTGGAAACACCATATATTTT
>TRBV19|TRBD2|.|TRBJ2-3
CASSNRGGGTDTQYF
TGTGCCAGTAGTAACCGGGGGGGCGGCACAGATACGCAGTATTTT
>TRBV7-2|.|.|TRBJ2-3
CASSLIEAALTDTQYF
TGTGCCAGCAGCTTAATCGAAGCGGCTCTTACAGATACGCAGTATTTT
>TRBV19|.|.|TRBJ1-1
CASSIGGVAFF
TGTGCCAGTAGTATCGGAGGGGTGGCTTTCTTT
>TRBV18|TRBD1|.|TRBJ2-7
CASSPGQGAYEQYF
TGTGCCAGCTCACCGGGACAGGGGGCGTACGAGCAGTACTTC
>TRBV4-3|.|.|TRBJ2-6
CASSQENSRYSGANVLTF
TGCGCCAGCAGCCAAGAAAATTCGCGTTACTCTGGGGCCAACGTCCTGACTTTC
>TRBV4-2|.|.|TRBJ1-1
CASSQDYSQGTEAFF
TGTGCCAGCAGCCAAGATTACAGCCAGGGAACTGAAGCTTTCTTT
>TRBV27|TRBD2|.|TRBJ2-7
CASRSLAGGPREQYF
TGTGCCAGCAGGTCACTAGCGGGAGGGCCCCGGGAGCAGTACTTC
>TRBV4-3|.|.|TRBJ2-5
CASSQDHGGETQYF
TGCGCCAGCAGCCAAGATCACGGGGGAGAGACCCAGTACTTC
>TRBV6-5|TRBD1|.|TRBJ1-2
CASTSPGQGAPYYF
TGTGCCAGCACCTCTCCGGGACAGGGGGCTCCGTACTACTTC
>TRBV18|.|few|TRBJ1-1
CASSLTDNMNTEAFF
TGTGCCAGCTCTCTCACTGACAACATGAACACTGAAGCTTTCTTT
>TRBV5-4|TRBD1|.|TRBJ1-3
CASSQDRAAGNTIYF
TGTGCCAGCAGCCAAGACAGGGCCGCTGGAAACACCATATATTTT
>TRBV19|TRBD1|.|TRBJ2-7
CASTLTGGTYEQYF
TGTGCCAGTACCTTGACAGGGGGTACCTACGAGCAGTACTTC
>TRBV29-1|TRBD1|.|TRBJ1-1
CSAVQGANTEAFF
TGCAGCGCCGTACAGGGGGCAAACACTGAAGCTTTCTTT
>TRBV19|.|.|TRBJ1-5
CATKTVQGGNQPQHF
TGTGCCACCAAGACCGTACAGGGAGGCAATCAGCCCCAGCATTTT
>TRBV5-1|TRBD2|.|TRBJ2-3
CASRTSDTDTQYF
TGCGCCAGCAGAACTAGCGACACAGATACGCAGTATTTT
>TRBV25-1|.|.|TRBJ1-4
CASSDGPGGFEKLFF
TGTGCCAGCAGTGACGGACCGGGGGGCTTTGAAAAACTGTTTTTT
>TRBV5-4|.|.|TRBJ2-3
CASSRRQDNTDTQYF
TGTGCCAGCAGCCGCCGACAGGACAACACAGATACGCAGTATTTT
>TRBV5-1|.|.|TRBJ2-3
CASSRQTSITDTQYF
TGCGCCAGCAGCCGCCAAACTAGCATCACAGATACGCAGTATTTT
>TRBV9|TRBD2|.|TRBJ2-1
CASRSAGELYNEQFF
TGTGCCAGCAGGTCGGCGGGAGAACTATACAATGAGCAGTTCTTC